The 13 T cell receptor beta chains given below trace back to one sample, sequenced in a study of T-cell reconstitution after alpha-beta-depleted transplantation in children. The authors prepared the TCRbeta library with unique molecular identifiers. Via MiXCR, TCRdb re-called the PCR reads, giving one row per CDR3 protein. The sample has about 830,000 distinct CDR3 sequences, approximately 15% seen once. The material was PBMCs, mostly from graft donor cells, obtained 360 days after TCRalphabeta/CD19-depleted stem cell transplant. The receptors derive from a male patient younger than 18 who had a stem cell transplant for acute lymphoblastic leukemia, so the T cells may come from the graft donor.

This clonotype was picked up many times. The chain has TRBV29-1 and TRBJ2-2; 7 bases line up with TRBD2. Trimming at V came to 3 bases and at J to 4 bases, leaving 5 bases not matched to a gene. In germline, CDR1 is SQVTM, CDR2 ANQGSEA. The length of the CDR3 is 14 residues. CDR3 bases: TGCAGCGTTGAGGGCGGGAGAGGCACCGGGGAGCTGTTTTTT. Translation gives CSVEGGRGTGELFF.

This clonotype was seen more than once but under ten times. V gene TRBV5-1 combines with J gene TRBJ2-1; TRBD2 agrees at 11 bases. Looked up from germline, CDR1 is SGHRS and CDR2 is YFSETQ. After removal of 0 bases from V and 1 base from J, the junction contained 12 bases not matched to a gene. CDR3 length: 20 amino acids. The CDR3 sequence is CASSLALLAGVRSSYNEQFF. CDR3 in DNA: TGCGCCAGCAGCTTGGCGCTACTAGCGGGAGTACGGTCGTCCTACAATGAGCAGTTCTTC.

The chain joins TRBV7-3 to TRBJ2-1, with 11 bases identical to TRBD2. Germline CDR1 reads SGHTA; CDR2 reads FQGTGA. The CDR3 loop spans 16 amino acids. V gave up 1 base and J gave up 5 bases; unmatched junction bases: 4. Here the CDR3 DNA reads TGTGCCAGCAGCTTAATCCTAGCGGGGGGCAACAATGAGCAGTTCTTC. Protein: CASSLILAGGNNEQFF.

This sequence joins TRBV27 and TRBJ2-3, with unresolved D. This CDR3 is built from 16 residues. From germline, CDR1 is MNHEY and CDR2 SMNVEV (reference sequence). Trimming cost V 6 bases and J 0 bases, with 16 bases left between them. CDR3 nucleotides: TGTGCCAGCAGCCGATACGCTAGGGCTAGCACAGATACGCAGTATTTT. It encodes CASSRYARASTDTQYF.

This clonotype has just a few counts. The V gene is TRBV12-3 or TRBV12-4, the J gene TRBJ2-1; D unclear. V was trimmed by 1 base and J by 3 bases, leaving 10 bases between them. The CDR3 runs to 15 residues. CDR3 in amino acids: CASSLDSLLYNEQFF. DNA for the CDR3: TGTGCCAGCAGTTTAGACAGTCTCCTCTACAATGAGCAGTTCTTC.

Of note for this clonotype: A much larger clone sits a single nucleotide away, making a read error possible. The chain employs TRBV7-3 and TRBJ2-1; 9 nucleotides line up with TRBD2. The junction had 3 bases not matched to a gene; V was cut back by 2 bases and J by 7 bases. From germline, CDR1 is SGHTA and CDR2 FQGTGA. The CDR3 has 14 residues. The CDR3 DNA reads as TGTGCCAGCAGCTTAGCGGGAGGGCAGAATGAGCAGTTCTTC. Its translation is CASSLAGGQNEQFF.

This clonotype was detected only a few times. The chain uses TRBV7-2 and TRBJ2-1; the D is unclear. Germline V gives CDR1 SGHTA, CDR2 FQGNSA. The length of the CDR3 is 13 residues. V gave up 0 bases and J gave up 5 bases, with 5 bases separating them. The CDR3 bases are TGTGCCAGCAGCTTAGCCTGGGACAATGAGCAGTTCTTC. This codes for CASSLAWDNEQFF.

The V call is TRBV27, the J call TRBJ1-3; 8 bases map to TRBD1. The ends lost 0 bases at V and 4 bases at J; junction bases unmatched: 5. Germline CDR1 is MNHEY and CDR2 is SMNVEV (reference sequence). CDR3 length equals 16 residues. The CDR3 DNA follows: TGTGCCAGCAGTTTATCGCGCAGGGGGCACGGAAACACCATATATTTT. This codes for CASSLSRRGHGNTIYF.

The table lists this clonotype with a few counts. The chain uses TRBV5-5 and TRBJ1-2, with a tentative D call TRBD1 (6 bases). CDR1 is SGHKS and CDR2 is YYEKEE in the germline V gene (reference sequence). The CDR3 length is 13 residues. V was trimmed by 0 bases and J by 6 bases, leaving 9 bases between them. In DNA, the CDR3 is TGTGCCAGCAGCTTGGACAGGGCCAATGGCTACACCTTC. This sequence encodes CASSLDRANGYTF.

The rearrangement joins TRBV5-1 to TRBJ2-6, with TRBD1 as a possible D gene (6 bases). The CDR3 length is 17 residues. Trimming left V 0 bases short and J 0 bases short, with 10 bases between. Germline CDR1 is SGHRS and CDR2 is YFSETQ. The CDR3 protein is CASSLGHRDSGANVLTF. CDR3 bases: TGCGCCAGCAGCTTGGGACACAGGGACTCTGGGGCCAACGTCCTGACTTTC.

This chain uses TRBV12-3 or TRBV12-4 with TRBJ2-7; either TRBD1 or TRBD2 may fit D (5 bases each). Trimming shortened V by 6 bases and J by 3 bases, and 18 bases separated the two germline ends. The CDR3 is 15 residues long. CDR3 in DNA: TGTGCCAGCAGCCCCGCCCCGGGACCGATCTACGAGCAGTACTTC. This encodes CASSPAPGPIYEQYF.

The V call is TRBV4-2, the J call TRBJ1-3; D is possibly TRBD1 (6 bases). CDR3 size: 14 residues. V lost 4 bases to trimming and J lost 2 bases, with 9 bases between them. Germline V CDR1 and CDR2: LGHNA, YNFKEQ. Here the CDR3 reads CASSLRTAGNTIYF. As DNA, the CDR3 is TGTGCCAGCAGCCTCAGGACAGCTGGAAACACCATATATTTT.

The chain uses TRBV18 and TRBJ2-2, with 7 bases identical to TRBD1. CDR1 KGHSH and CDR2 LQKENI come from the germline V gene. This CDR3 is built from 17 residues. V was clipped by 3 bases and J by 4 bases; unmatched bases: 11. CDR3 coding DNA: TGTGCCAGCTCACCGACAGGGACCCGCCGGGGCACCGGGGAGCTGTTTTTT. This translates into CASSPTGTRRGTGELFF.